The following is a TCR beta chain sequence with its context. As yet, its antigen is unknown. The data belong to a study of OX40 agonist ivuxolimab in advanced cancers. As for the study in general: Therapy given before enrollment (anti-PD-1, anti-PD-L1 or anti-CTLA-4) was allowed, and around 40% had some.

Notes on the study in general: Certain nonresponding patients likewise had low normalized T-cell clonal expansion.

Clones were sequenced by immunoSEQ multiplex PCR, and TCRdb holds only the in-frame ones, with some missing. This sample has fewer than 60,000 clones, with 82% found just once. V dropped 3 bases and J dropped 8 bases, with 19 bases sitting between them. Germline V lookup: CDR1 GTSNPN, CDR2 SVGIG (reference sequence). This CDR3 spans 15 amino acids. The source is an adult with an advanced solid tumor such as melanoma, head and neck, liver or kidney cancer. V and J are TRBV30 and TRBJ1-4, with unresolved D. Sample: CD4+ or CD8+ T cells sorted from blood, taken in a trial of the OX40 agonist ivuxolimab. The CDR3 spells CAWRARKKYREKLFF. CDR3 DNA: TGTGCCTGGAGAGCCAGGAAAAAGTATCGGGAAAAACTGTTTTTT.